The text below deals with one TCR beta chain. Its antigen is unidentified. The entry originates in a study of T cell responses to AZD1222 COVID-19 vaccine. Looking at the study overall: Both about-4-week and about-12-week second-dose recipients were combined. Study-wide findings and caveats: The CD4 TCRs associated with vaccination extended across spike and predominated at 160-218 and 743-854. Baseline seropositivity characterized only six AZD1222 recipients. Clonal diversity may have been underestimated in mostly white British donors.

CDR1 and CDR2 (germline): SGDLS, YYNGEE. Trimming took 0 bases from V and 4 from J, leaving 7 bases between them. CDR3 length: 13 residues. Generated by immunoSEQ multiplex PCR, the TCRdb table keeps only in-frame clones and is missing some. The table has about 140,000 clones, 92% seen once; the top ten hold about 3.2%. The sample consisted of peripheral blood, taken on day 0 of AZD1222 vaccination. The chain uses TRBV9 and TRBJ1-1; D possibly corresponds to TRBD1 (6 bases). This receptor was taken from an adult in good health. DNA for the CDR3: TGTGCCAGCAGCGTAGACAGGGCCACTGAAGCTTTCTTT. It translates to CASSVDRATEAFF.